These T cell receptor beta chains were read from a single sample in a study of regulatory T cells in long-lasting Graves disease. Each CDR3 protein is one row after TCRdb ran MiXCR on the multiplex PCR reads. The sample contains approximately 350,000 distinct CDR3 sequences, approximately 16% of which appear only once. These sequences were also reported in another study, on T cells in Graves' hyperthyroidism and ophthalmopathy.

The sample here was peripheral blood mononuclear cells (PBMCs), taken at new diagnosis, from a patient treated with antithyroid drugs. Receptors were obtained from a man between 40 and 49 years old with Graves disease. Both conserved end residues are part of each CDR3. A D gene is named only where the DNA matches it firmly. Size is omitted from some rows. Given values are once, few, many or a class for expanded clones.

clone_size	v_call	cdr3_length	d_call	j_call	cdr3_aa	cdr3_nt
few	TRBV18	15	TRBD1	TRBJ1-2	CASSLTGQGAQDYTF	TGTGCCAGCTCACTTACGGGACAGGGGGCGCAGGACTACACCTTC
few	TRBV20-1	12	-	TRBJ1-2	CSGKQVIYGYTF	TGCAGTGGTAAACAGGTTATCTATGGCTACACCTTC
-	TRBV12-3/TRBV12-4	15	-	TRBJ1-2	CASSLGGQGNFGYTF	TGTGCCAGCAGTTTAGGGGGGCAGGGAAATTTTGGCTACACCTTC
few	TRBV28	15	-	TRBJ1-2	CASSPTHPGLSGYTF	TGTGCCAGCAGTCCCACCCACCCAGGGTTGAGTGGCTACACCTTC
-	TRBV19	15	TRBD2	TRBJ2-1	CASSKLAGVYNEQFF	TGTGCCAGTAGTAAACTAGCGGGGGTCTACAATGAGCAGTTCTTC
few	TRBV9	15	TRBD1	TRBJ1-5	CASSLTGNQNQPQHF	TGTGCCAGCAGCCTGACAGGGAATCAAAATCAGCCCCAGCATTTT
-	TRBV6-1	15	-	TRBJ2-5	CASSRQKVAQETQYF	TGTGCCAGCAGTCGACAGAAGGTGGCCCAAGAGACCCAGTACTTC
-	TRBV7-9	15	-	TRBJ1-6	CASSVRQNANSPLHF	TGTGCCAGCAGCGTCCGACAGAATGCCAATTCACCCCTCCACTTT
many	TRBV7-3	15	-	TRBJ1-2	CASSPQSGARDGYTF	TGTGCCAGCAGTCCCCAGTCGGGGGCCAGGGATGGCTACACCTTC
few	TRBV24-1	15	-	TRBJ2-1	CATSDSPGRQSKQFF	TGTGCCACCAGTGATTCACCGGGGCGACAATCTAAGCAGTTCTTC
few	TRBV19	19	TRBD2	TRBJ2-1	CASSMLGLAGGLLGNEQFF	TGTGCCAGTAGTATGTTGGGACTAGCGGGGGGGTTACTAGGCAATGAGCAGTTCTTC
many	TRBV5-1	15	-	TRBJ2-7	CASSEQGPSSYEQYF	TGCGCCAGCAGCGAACAGGGACCCAGCTCCTACGAGCAGTACTTC
many	TRBV11-2	13	-	TRBJ2-7	CASSSYKSYEQYF	TGTGCCAGCAGCTCCTACAAGTCCTACGAGCAGTACTTC
many	TRBV12-3/TRBV12-4	13	-	TRBJ2-7	CASSLSGSHEQYF	TGTGCCAGCAGTTTATCGGGGAGCCACGAGCAGTACTTC
many	TRBV7-9	14	TRBD2	TRBJ2-5	CASRRGGSGETQYF	TGTGCCAGCAGGCGCGGGGGGAGTGGGGAGACCCAGTACTTC
many	TRBV2	12	-	TRBJ2-7	CASGGFSYEQYF	TGTGCCAGCGGGGGCTTCTCCTACGAGCAGTACTTC
many	TRBV20-1	11	-	TRBJ1-1	CSDPPASEAFF	TGCAGTGACCCTCCGGCTTCGGAAGCTTTCTTT
-	TRBV7-9	15	-	TRBJ2-5	CASSLRRKEGETQYF	TGTGCCAGCAGCTTACGGAGAAAAGAGGGAGAGACCCAGTACTTC
-	TRBV4-1	17	-	TRBJ1-2	CASSQSRLTGLIYGYTF	TGCGCCAGCAGCCAATCAAGGTTAACGGGCCTCATCTATGGCTACACCTTC
many	TRBV5-1	14	-	TRBJ2-7	CASSPDGPRYEQYF	TGCGCCAGCAGCCCCGACGGCCCAAGATACGAGCAGTACTTC
many	TRBV20-1	14	-	TRBJ2-3	CSARDRRRSNTQYF	TGCAGTGCGAGAGACAGGAGGCGTTCGAATACGCAGTATTTT
-	TRBV7-2	16	-	TRBJ2-1	CASSQAAGKWVNEQFF	TGTGCCAGCAGCCAAGCCGCCGGGAAGTGGGTTAATGAGCAGTTCTTC
many	TRBV20-1	13	TRBD1	TRBJ2-2	CSAGQGNTGELFF	TGCAGTGCCGGACAGGGTAACACCGGGGAGCTGTTTTTT
-	TRBV24-1	14	-	TRBJ1-4	CATSDPGRNEKLFF	TGTGCCACCAGTGACCCCGGGAGGAATGAAAAACTGTTTTTT
few	TRBV6-5	17	TRBD2	TRBJ2-3	CASSYTGTSGGQDTQYF	TGTGCCAGCAGTTACACCGGGACTAGCGGGGGGCAGGATACGCAGTATTTT
many	TRBV7-9	14	-	TRBJ1-3	CASSLTGSGNTIYF	TGTGCCAGCAGCTTGACTGGCAGTGGAAACACCATATATTTT
once	TRBV7-3	13	TRBD1	TRBJ2-7	CASSKDRGYEQYF	TGTGCCAGCAGCAAAGACAGGGGCTACGAGCAGTACTTC
many	TRBV7-9	17	TRBD1	TRBJ2-3	CASSGRTGAPSTDTQYF	TGTGCCAGCAGCGGTAGGACAGGGGCTCCTAGCACAGATACGCAGTATTTT
-	TRBV11-3	15	TRBD1	TRBJ2-2	CASSLKTGAAGELFF	TGTGCCAGCAGCTTAAAAACAGGGGCGGCCGGGGAGCTGTTTTTT
few	TRBV15	14	-	TRBJ2-5	CATSRDFGPETQYF	TGTGCCACCAGCAGAGATTTCGGTCCAGAGACCCAGTACTTC